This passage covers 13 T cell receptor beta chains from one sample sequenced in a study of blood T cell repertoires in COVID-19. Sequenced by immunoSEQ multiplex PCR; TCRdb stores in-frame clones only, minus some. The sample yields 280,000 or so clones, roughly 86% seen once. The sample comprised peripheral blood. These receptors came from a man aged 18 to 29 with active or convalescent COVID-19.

The CDR3 spells CASSMATGGFLTSAYGYTF. The CDR3 DNA reads as TGTGCCAGTAGTATGGCGACAGGGGGCTTCCTAACATCGGCCTATGGCTACACCTTC. The J gene is TRBJ1-2, the V gene TRBV19; 10 bases map to TRBD1. Germline V gives CDR1 LNHDA, CDR2 SQIVND (reference sequence). CDR3 size: 19 residues. V lost 3 bases, J lost 4 bases, and 17 bases stayed unmatched.

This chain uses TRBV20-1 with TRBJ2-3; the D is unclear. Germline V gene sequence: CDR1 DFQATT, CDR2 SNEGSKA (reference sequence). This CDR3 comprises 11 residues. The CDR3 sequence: CSPKAGDTQYF. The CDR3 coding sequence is TGCAGCCCCAAAGCAGGAGATACGCAGTATTTT.

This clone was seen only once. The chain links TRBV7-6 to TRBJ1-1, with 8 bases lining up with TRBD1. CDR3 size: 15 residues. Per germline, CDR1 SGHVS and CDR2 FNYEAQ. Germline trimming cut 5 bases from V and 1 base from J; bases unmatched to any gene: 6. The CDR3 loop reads CASSPRGRGNTEAFF. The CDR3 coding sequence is TGTGCCAGCAGCCCCAGGGGGCGCGGGAACACTGAAGCTTTCTTT.

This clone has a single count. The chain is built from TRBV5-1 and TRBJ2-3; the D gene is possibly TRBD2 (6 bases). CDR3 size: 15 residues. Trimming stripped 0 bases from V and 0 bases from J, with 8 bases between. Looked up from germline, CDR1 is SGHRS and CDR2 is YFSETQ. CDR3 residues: CASSLEGTSTDTQYF. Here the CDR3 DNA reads TGCGCCAGCAGCTTGGAAGGGACTAGCACAGATACGCAGTATTTT.

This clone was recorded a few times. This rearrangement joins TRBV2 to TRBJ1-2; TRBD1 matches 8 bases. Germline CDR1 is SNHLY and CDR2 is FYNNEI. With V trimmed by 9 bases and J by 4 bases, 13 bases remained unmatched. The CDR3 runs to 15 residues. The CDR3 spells CARGQGLTTGYGYTF. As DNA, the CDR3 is TGTGCCAGAGGACAGGGCCTCACCACGGGCTATGGCTACACCTTC.

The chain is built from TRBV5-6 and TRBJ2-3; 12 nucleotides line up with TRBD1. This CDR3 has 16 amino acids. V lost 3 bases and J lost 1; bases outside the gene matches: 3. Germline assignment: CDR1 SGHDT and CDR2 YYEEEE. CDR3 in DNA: TGTGCCAGCAGCTCCCGGGACAGGGGGCGCACAGATACGCAGTATTTT. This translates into CASSSRDRGRTDTQYF.

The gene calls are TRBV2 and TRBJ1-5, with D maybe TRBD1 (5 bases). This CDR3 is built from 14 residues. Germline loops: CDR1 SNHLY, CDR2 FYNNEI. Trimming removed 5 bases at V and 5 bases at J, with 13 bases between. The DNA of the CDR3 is TGTGCCAGCAGTTCTCAGGGTTACGATCAGCCCCAGCATTTT. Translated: CASSSQGYDQPQHF.

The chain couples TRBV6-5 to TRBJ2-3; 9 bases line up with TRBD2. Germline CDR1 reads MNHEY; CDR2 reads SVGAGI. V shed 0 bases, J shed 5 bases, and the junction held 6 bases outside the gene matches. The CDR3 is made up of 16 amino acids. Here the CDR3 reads CASSYSGLASGDTQYF. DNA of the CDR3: TGTGCCAGCAGTTACTCAGGACTAGCGTCGGGAGATACGCAGTATTTT.

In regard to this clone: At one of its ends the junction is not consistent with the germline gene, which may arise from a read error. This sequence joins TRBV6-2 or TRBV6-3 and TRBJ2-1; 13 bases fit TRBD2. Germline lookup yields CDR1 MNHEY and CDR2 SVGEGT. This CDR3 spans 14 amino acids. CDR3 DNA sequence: TGTGCCAGCAGTTACTCAGGACTAGCGGGGGACCAGGTCTTC. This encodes CASSYSGLAGDQVF.

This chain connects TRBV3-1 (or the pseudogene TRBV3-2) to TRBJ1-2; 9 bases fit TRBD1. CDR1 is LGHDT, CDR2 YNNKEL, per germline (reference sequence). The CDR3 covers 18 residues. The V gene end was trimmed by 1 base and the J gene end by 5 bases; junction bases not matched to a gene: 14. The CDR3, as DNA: TGTGCCAGCAGCCAAGTTTTATTCGTGACAGGGGGACTTTATGGCTACACCTTC. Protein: CASSQVLFVTGGLYGYTF.

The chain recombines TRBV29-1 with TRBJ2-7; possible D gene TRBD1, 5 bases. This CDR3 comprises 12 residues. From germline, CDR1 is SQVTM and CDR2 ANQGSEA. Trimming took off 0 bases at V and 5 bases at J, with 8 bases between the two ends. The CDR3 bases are TGCAGCGTTGAAGATTCAGGGAACGAGCAGTACTTC. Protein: CSVEDSGNEQYF.

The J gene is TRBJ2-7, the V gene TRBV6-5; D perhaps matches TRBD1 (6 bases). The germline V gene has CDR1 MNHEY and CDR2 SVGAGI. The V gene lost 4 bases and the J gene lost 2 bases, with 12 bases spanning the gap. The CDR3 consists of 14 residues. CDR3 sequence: CASSSPGHPYEQYF. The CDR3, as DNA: TGTGCCAGCAGTTCCCCGGGACACCCCTACGAGCAGTACTTC.

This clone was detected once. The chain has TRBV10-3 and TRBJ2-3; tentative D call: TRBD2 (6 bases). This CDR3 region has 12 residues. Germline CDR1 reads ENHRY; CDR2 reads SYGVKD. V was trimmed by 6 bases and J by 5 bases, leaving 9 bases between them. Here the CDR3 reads CAIRDYEDTQYF. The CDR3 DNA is TGTGCCATCAGGGACTACGAAGATACGCAGTATTTT.